This T cell receptor (beta chain) was identified during a study of T cells in Graves' hyperthyroidism and ophthalmopathy. This clonotype was recorded many times. RNA transcripts provided the source from which TCR beta CDR3 regions were amplified. The HTBI primer set was used in a first-round RT-PCR of the TCR CDR3. TCRdb recomputed calls from the multiplex PCR reads with MiXCR, one row per CDR3 protein. The sample records 350,000 or so distinct CDR3 sequences, around 18% being singletons. This TCR derives from a woman aged 40 to 49 with Graves' ophthalmopathy. The material sequenced was blood.

CDR3 residues: CASSTSGSYTGELFF. CDR3 bases: TGTGCCAGCAGCACTAGCGGGAGTTACACCGGGGAGCTGTTTTTT. The chain uses TRBV5-8 and TRBJ2-2, with 11 bases aligning to TRBD2. The CDR3 runs 15 residues. Germline lookup yields CDR1 SGHTS and CDR2 YDEGEE. The V and J ends lost 4 bases and 3 bases, in that order; junction bases with no gene match: 2.